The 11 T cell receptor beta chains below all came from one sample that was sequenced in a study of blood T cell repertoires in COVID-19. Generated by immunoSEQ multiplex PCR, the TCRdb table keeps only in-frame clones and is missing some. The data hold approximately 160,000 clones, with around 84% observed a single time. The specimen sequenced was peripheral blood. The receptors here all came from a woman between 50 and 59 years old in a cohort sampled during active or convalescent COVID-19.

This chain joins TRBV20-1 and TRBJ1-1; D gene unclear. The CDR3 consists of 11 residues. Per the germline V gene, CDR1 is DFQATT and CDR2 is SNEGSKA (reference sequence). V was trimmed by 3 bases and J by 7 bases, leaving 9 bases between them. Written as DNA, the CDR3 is TGCAGTGCTAGTCGGCAGGATGAAGCTTTCTTT. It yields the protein CSASRQDEAFF.

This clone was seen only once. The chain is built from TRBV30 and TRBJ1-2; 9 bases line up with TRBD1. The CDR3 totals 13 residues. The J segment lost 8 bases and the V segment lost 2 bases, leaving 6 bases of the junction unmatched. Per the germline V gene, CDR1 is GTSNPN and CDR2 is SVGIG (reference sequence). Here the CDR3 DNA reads TGTGCCTGGAGTTCACAGGGGGCCGGGGGCTACACCTTC. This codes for CAWSSQGAGGYTF.

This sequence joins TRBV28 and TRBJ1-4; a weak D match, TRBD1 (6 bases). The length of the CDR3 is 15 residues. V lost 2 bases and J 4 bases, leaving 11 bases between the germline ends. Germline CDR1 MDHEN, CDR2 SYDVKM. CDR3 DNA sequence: TGTGCCAGCAGTTTAGGGACACGGTTTAATGAAAAACTGTTTTTT. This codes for CASSLGTRFNEKLFF.

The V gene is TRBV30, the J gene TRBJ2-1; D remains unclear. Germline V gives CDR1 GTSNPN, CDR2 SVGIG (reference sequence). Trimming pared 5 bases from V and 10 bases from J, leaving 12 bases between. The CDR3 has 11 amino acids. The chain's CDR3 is CAWLTGAEQFF. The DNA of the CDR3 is TGTGCCTGGTTAACCGGTGCGGAGCAGTTCTTC.

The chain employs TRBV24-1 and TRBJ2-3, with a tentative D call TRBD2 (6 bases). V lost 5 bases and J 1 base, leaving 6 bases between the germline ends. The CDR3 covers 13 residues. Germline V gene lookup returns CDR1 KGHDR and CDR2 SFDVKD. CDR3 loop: CATSGGGTDTQYF. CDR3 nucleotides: TGTGCCACCAGTGGGGGGGGCACAGATACGCAGTATTTT.

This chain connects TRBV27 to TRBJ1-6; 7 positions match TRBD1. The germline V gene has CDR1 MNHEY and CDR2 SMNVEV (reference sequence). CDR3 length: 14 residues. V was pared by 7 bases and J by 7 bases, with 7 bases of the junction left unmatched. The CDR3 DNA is TGTGCCAGCACCCGGACAGGTTGGAATTCACCCCTCCACTTT. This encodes CASTRTGWNSPLHF.

CDR3: CASSLRGPGQGAGGANVLTF. CDR3 DNA sequence: TGTGCCAGCAGCTTAAGGGGGCCGGGACAGGGTGCTGGCGGGGCCAACGTCCTGACTTTC. The genes are TRBV7-6 and TRBJ2-6; 9 nucleotides agree with TRBD1. V gave up 2 bases and J gave up 4 bases; unmatched junction bases: 15. Germline CDR1 reads SGHVS; CDR2 reads FNYEAQ. This CDR3 is built from 20 residues.

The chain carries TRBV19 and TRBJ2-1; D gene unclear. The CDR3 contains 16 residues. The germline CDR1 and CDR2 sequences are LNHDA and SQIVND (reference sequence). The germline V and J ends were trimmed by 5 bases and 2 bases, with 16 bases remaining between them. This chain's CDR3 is CASSAAQLKPYNEQFF. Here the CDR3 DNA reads TGTGCCAGTAGTGCGGCCCAACTGAAACCCTACAATGAGCAGTTCTTC.

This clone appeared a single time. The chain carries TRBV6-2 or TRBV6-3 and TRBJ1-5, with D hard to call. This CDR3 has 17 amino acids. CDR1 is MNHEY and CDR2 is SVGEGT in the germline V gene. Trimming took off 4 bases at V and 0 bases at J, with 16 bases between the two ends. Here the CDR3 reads CASSSPTRTYSNQPQHF. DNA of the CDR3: TGTGCCAGCAGTTCCCCCACCCGCACATATAGCAATCAGCCCCAGCATTTT.

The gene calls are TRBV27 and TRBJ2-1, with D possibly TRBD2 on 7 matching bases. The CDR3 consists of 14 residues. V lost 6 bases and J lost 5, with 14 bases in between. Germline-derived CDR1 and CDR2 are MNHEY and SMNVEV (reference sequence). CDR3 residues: CASSHGGPNNEQFF. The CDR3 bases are TGTGCCAGCAGCCACGGGGGGCCTAACAATGAGCAGTTCTTC.

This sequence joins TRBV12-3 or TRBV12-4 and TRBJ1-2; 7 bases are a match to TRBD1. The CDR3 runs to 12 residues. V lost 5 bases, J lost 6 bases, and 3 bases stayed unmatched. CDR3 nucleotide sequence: TGTGCCAGCAGTAGACAGGGACATGGCTACACCTTC. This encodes CASSRQGHGYTF.